This T cell receptor (beta chain) was profiled in a study of regulatory T cells in long-lasting Graves disease. With 5 bases removed from V and 3 bases from J, the gap between germline ends came to 11 bases. This CDR3 has 13 amino acids. Per germline, CDR1 SGHAT and CDR2 FQNNGV. Arm-PCR of CDR3 regions and iRepertoire HTBI primers were used to build TCR beta libraries. TCRdb analysed the multiplex PCR reads with MiXCR anew, one entry per CDR3 protein. The sample comprises almost 350,000 distinct CDR3 sequences, about 18% of which are singletons, and less than 30% rests with the top ten. Time point here: persistent/refractory GD, antithyroid drugs over 5 years with positive TRAb. TCR sequences were obtained from RNA taken from PBMCs. At least ten counts were recorded for this clonotype.

Material: peripheral blood mononuclear cells (PBMCs), obtained when the disease was refractory, from a patient treated with antithyroid drugs. The J gene is TRBJ2-7, the V gene TRBV11-2; perhaps D is TRBD1 or TRBD2 (5 bases each). The clonotype comes from a female donor with Graves disease. This CDR3 reads CASSRDLNYEQYF. The CDR3 DNA reads as TGTGCCAGCAGCCGGGACCTGAACTACGAGCAGTACTTC.